This T cell receptor beta chain was profiled in a study of T cells in Graves' hyperthyroidism and ophthalmopathy. CDR3 length: 17 amino acids. Germline CDR1 and CDR2: MDHEN and SYDVKM. Trimming cost V 1 base and J 1 base, with 14 bases left between them. This clonotype was observed many times. The investigators amplified TCR beta CDR3 regions from RNA transcripts. HTBI primers were the set used in a first-round RT-PCR of the TCR CDR3. TCRdb independently ran MiXCR on the multiplex PCR reads; one entry per CDR3 protein. This sample carries over 350,000 distinct CDR3 sequences, over 12% of them seen once, and the ten largest clones take around 27%.

This clonotype was sampled from a man in his fifties or sixties with Graves' ophthalmopathy. The sequenced sample was blood. The chain is built from TRBV28 and TRBJ1-5; a possible D gene is TRBD1 (5 bases). CDR3 sequence reads: CASSLYWGEGSNQPQHF. CDR3 sequence (DNA): TGTGCCAGCAGTTTATACTGGGGCGAGGGAAGCAATCAGCCCCAGCATTTT.